This entry lists 24 T cell receptor beta chains sequenced from one sample in a study of blood T cell repertoires in COVID-19 (dated by TCRdb to 2020 to 2021). Library generation was performed with the immunoSEQ multiplex PCR assay. TCRdb obtained this table from immuneACCESS and retained in-frame rearrangements with V and J assigned. These tables miss some clones; where compared with another copy, unresolved V genes account for less than half of the shortfall, and the remainder is unexplained. The sample data list about 370,000 clones, and 75% to 90% of these were observed just once. 1% of the sample goes to the ten largest clones. Sequenced sample: PBMCs or T cells enriched from blood (not recorded which). All receptors come from a man aged 18 to 35 who had recovered from COVID-19.

This chain's CDR3 is CASSTQGSSYEQYF. The CDR3 DNA follows: TGCGCCAGCAGCACCCAGGGGAGCTCCTACGAGCAGTACTTC. This chain uses TRBV5-1 with TRBJ2-7; D perhaps matches TRBD1 (6 bases). Germline-derived CDR1 and CDR2 are SGHRS and YFSETQ. V was clipped by 4 bases and J by 0 bases, with 11 bases between them. The CDR3 is made up of 14 amino acids.

This clone came up once. The CDR3: CASSPSPRSETQYF. The CDR3, as DNA: TGTGCCAGCTCACCTTCCCCCAGATCGGAGACCCAGTACTTC. The chain joins TRBV18 to TRBJ2-5; D gene ambiguous. CDR3 length: 14 residues. Per germline, CDR1 KGHSH and CDR2 LQKENI. V lost 3 bases, J lost 5 bases, and 13 bases lay in between.

This sequence joins TRBV29-1 and TRBJ2-5; a weak D match, TRBD1 (6 bases). With 4 bases removed from V and 0 bases from J, the gap between germline ends came to 15 bases. CDR3 length equals 15 residues. Germline V CDR1 and CDR2: SQVTM, ANQGSEA. CDR3 in DNA: TGCAGCGTTGTGTTTATCAGGGGTAACCAAGAGACCCAGTACTTC. As protein: CSVVFIRGNQETQYF. Full variable domain (missing parts from reference TRBV29-1 and TRBJ2-5): SAVISQKPSRDICQRGTSLTIQCQVDSQVTMMFWYRQQPGQSLTLIATANQGSEATYESGFVIDKFPISRPNLTFSTLTVSNMSPEDSSIYLCSVVFIRGNQETQYFGPGTRLLVL.

The chain couples TRBV7-2 to TRBJ2-1, with TRBD2 identical over 13 bases. Trimming removed 5 bases from V and 4 bases from J; junction bases left unmatched: 5. CDR1 and CDR2 from the germline V gene are SGHTA and FQGNSA. The CDR3 totals 16 residues. CDR3 sequence: CASSPQGLAGYNEQFF. The CDR3 DNA reads as TGTGCCAGCAGCCCCCAGGGACTAGCGGGATACAATGAGCAGTTCTTC.

This chain connects TRBV11-3 to TRBJ2-1; D gene ambiguous. Trimming cost V 4 bases and J 8 bases, with 12 bases left between them. This CDR3 is 13 amino acids long. Germline lookup yields CDR1 SGHNT and CDR2 YENEEA. The CDR3 region is CASSSPTGYEQFF. The CDR3 nucleotides are TGTGCCAGCAGCTCGCCTACGGGTTATGAGCAGTTCTTC.

This clone appeared a single time. This sequence joins TRBV5-1 and TRBJ1-2, with D uncertain. V was cut by 3 bases and J by 2 bases, with 14 bases left in between. The germline V gene has CDR1 SGHRS and CDR2 YFSETQ. This CDR3 contains 15 residues. The chain's CDR3 is CASSSTTGLNYGYTF. CDR3 coding DNA: TGCGCCAGCAGCTCAACAACCGGACTAAACTATGGCTACACCTTC.

This sequence joins TRBV28 and TRBJ2-7, with 10 bases identical to TRBD2. CDR1 and CDR2 (germline): MDHEN, SYDVKM. The CDR3 has 19 residues. Germline trimming cut 3 bases from V and 2 bases from J; bases unmatched to any gene: 16. CDR3 residues: CASSFTSPLLAGAPYEQYF. In DNA form, the CDR3 reads TGTGCCAGCAGTTTCACCTCCCCACTTCTAGCGGGAGCCCCCTACGAGCAGTACTTC.

The rearrangement links TRBV6-5 to TRBJ2-5; maybe TRBD2 (6 bases). The CDR3 loop spans 14 amino acids. Trimming pared 7 bases from V and 5 bases from J, leaving 17 bases between. The germline CDR1 and CDR2 sequences are MNHEY and SVGAGI. The CDR3 loop reads CASTTRGSVETQYF. The CDR3 DNA reads TGTGCCAGCACCACCCGGGGGAGCGTGGAGACCCAGTACTTC.

The chain has TRBV6-2 or TRBV6-3 and TRBJ1-6, with TRBD1 identical over 8 bases. Germline-derived CDR1 and CDR2 are MNHEY and SVGEGT. This CDR3 contains 16 residues. Germline trimming cut 2 bases from V and 9 bases from J; bases unmatched to any gene: 9. The CDR3 region has the DNA TGTGCCAGCAGTTACATTGGGACAGGAGTCGGTTCACCCCTCCACTTT. It is translated as CASSYIGTGVGSPLHF.

The CDR3 loop is CASSQTGQETQYF. For the CDR3, the DNA is TGTGCCAGCAGCCAGACAGGTCAAGAGACCCAGTACTTC. The chain joins TRBV6-6 to TRBJ2-5, with D tentatively TRBD1 (6 bases). The CDR3 sequence is 13 residues long. Germline V CDR1 and CDR2: MNHNY, SVGAGI (reference sequence). The germline V and J ends were trimmed by 6 bases and 2 bases, with 10 bases remaining between them.

The chain joins TRBV28 to TRBJ1-1, with 8 nucleotides matching TRBD1. The V gene end was trimmed by 0 bases and the J gene end by 0 bases; junction bases not matched to a gene: 6. Germline-derived CDR1 and CDR2 are MDHEN and SYDVKM. This CDR3 comprises 17 residues. Here the CDR3 DNA reads TGTGCCAGCAGTTTATGGAAAGACAGGGGACTGAACACTGAAGCTTTCTTT. This gives the protein CASSLWKDRGLNTEAFF.

The J gene is TRBJ2-1, the V gene TRBV5-1; 9 positions match TRBD2. Unmatched junction bases numbered 5, after V lost 2 bases and J lost 2 bases. The germline V gene has CDR1 SGHRS and CDR2 YFSETQ. The CDR3 extends over 16 amino acids. DNA of the CDR3: TGCGCCAGCAGCTTACAGGCGGGGGGGCCCTACAATGAGCAGTTCTTC. It translates to CASSLQAGGPYNEQFF.

The chain employs TRBV3-1 (or the pseudogene TRBV3-2) and TRBJ2-5, with TRBD1 matching 12 bases. The CDR3 spans 17 residues. Germline CDR1 reads LGHDT; CDR2 reads YNNKEL (reference sequence). The V gene end was trimmed by 3 bases and the J gene end by 4 bases; junction bases not matched to a gene: 9. Written as DNA, the CDR3 is TGTGCCAGCAGCCAGGTTTCCGGGACAGGGGGCCGAGAGACCCAGTACTTC. It encodes CASSQVSGTGGRETQYF.

V usage is TRBV19 and J usage is TRBJ1-6; 7 bases are a match to TRBD1. The germline CDR1 and CDR2 sequences are LNHDA and SQIVND (reference sequence). Trimming cost V 4 bases and J 3 bases; bases outside gene matches: 3. The CDR3 totals 15 residues. The CDR3 region has the DNA TGTGCCAGTAGTACGCGACAGGGCTATAATTCACCCCTCCACTTT. Translating gives CASSTRQGYNSPLHF.

V and J are TRBV11-2 and TRBJ2-7; 7 bases line up with TRBD2. The CDR3 sequence is 13 residues long. The V segment lost 1 base and the J segment 3 bases; nucleotides outside the gene matches: 0. The germline V gene encodes CDR1 SGHAT and CDR2 FQNNGV. The CDR3 sequence: CASSLGTSYEQYF. DNA of the CDR3: TGTGCCAGCAGCTTAGGGACTAGCTACGAGCAGTACTTC.

The CDR3 sequence: CASSQAGQEETQYF. The CDR3 DNA sequence: TGCGCCAGCAGCCAAGCCGGACAGGAAGAGACCCAGTACTTC. The rearrangement joins TRBV4-1 to TRBJ2-5, with 7 bases aligning to TRBD1. V lost 1 base and J lost 3; bases outside the gene matches: 2. The CDR3 contains 14 residues. The germline CDR1 and CDR2 sequences are MGHRA and YSYEKL.

The chain links TRBV2 to TRBJ1-1; 7 bases map to TRBD1. The CDR3 runs to 14 residues. The J segment lost 5 bases and the V segment lost 6 bases, leaving 9 bases of the junction unmatched. Germline CDR1 and CDR2: SNHLY and FYNNEI. The CDR3 reads CASRTGTASTEAFF. CDR3 in DNA: TGTGCCAGCAGGACCGGGACAGCTTCTACTGAAGCTTTCTTT.

The V and J genes are TRBV19 and TRBJ1-5; 9 bases match TRBD1. The trim removed 4 bases at V and 5 bases at J, leaving 6 bases unmatched. Looked up from germline, CDR1 is LNHDA and CDR2 is SQIVND (reference sequence). This CDR3 spans 15 amino acids. The CDR3 sequence: CASSTTTGGYQPQHF. DNA for the CDR3: TGTGCCAGTAGTACCACGACAGGGGGTTATCAGCCCCAGCATTTT.

This CDR3 is CASSSDRTHEKLFF. Written as DNA, the CDR3 is TGCGCCAGCAGCTCGGACAGGACTCATGAAAAACTGTTTTTT. The genes are TRBV4-1 and TRBJ1-4; 7 positions match TRBD1. Trimming cost V 5 bases and J 6 bases; bases outside gene matches: 6. The CDR3 is 14 residues long. The germline gives CDR1 MGHRA, CDR2 YSYEKL.

V and J are TRBV6-5 and TRBJ1-5; 7 bases align to TRBD1. This CDR3 has 14 residues. Germline CDR1 and CDR2: MNHEY and SVGAGI. V dropped 6 bases and J dropped 6; count of bases not matched to a gene: 8. The CDR3 bases are TGTGCCAGCAGGGGGACAGATTTTCTTCAGCCCCAGCATTTT. Amino acid sequence: CASRGTDFLQPQHF.

This clone was recorded only once. The DNA for the CDR3 is TGTGCCAGCAGTTTACAAACAGGGGGCGTAGGAAACAATGAGCAGTTCTTC. Translation: CASSLQTGGVGNNEQFF. This chain joins TRBV27 and TRBJ2-1; 9 nucleotides match TRBD1. The CDR3 is made up of 17 amino acids. The V gene's germline CDR1 is MNHEY and CDR2 SMNVEV (reference sequence). After removal of 2 bases from V and 5 bases from J, the junction contained 10 bases not matched to a gene.

V usage is TRBV7-2 and J usage is TRBJ1-2; 7 nucleotides line up with TRBD1. The germline CDR1 and CDR2 sequences are SGHTA and FQGNSA. V shed 8 bases, J shed 4 bases, and the junction held 10 bases outside the gene matches. This CDR3 has 14 residues. The CDR3 DNA reads as TGTGCCAGCCTCTCCGGGGACAGAGTCTATGGCTACACCTTC. Its protein product is CASLSGDRVYGYTF.

V gene TRBV9 combines with J gene TRBJ1-5; D is unclear. The CDR3 is 14 residues long. The V end lost 0 bases, the J end lost 0 bases, and 4 bases lay between the germline ends. The germline CDR1 and CDR2 sequences are SGDLS and YYNGEE. CDR3 bases: TGTGCCAGCAGCGTAGGCTATAGCAATCAGCCCCAGCATTTT. It yields the protein CASSVGYSNQPQHF.

CDR3 protein: CASSRWQGGLNQPQHF. The CDR3 bases are TGCGCCAGCAGTCGCTGGCAGGGCGGTTTAAACCAGCCCCAGCATTTT. The chain couples TRBV10-1 to TRBJ1-5, with D possibly TRBD1 on 5 matching bases. Germline values: CDR1 WNHNN, CDR2 SYGVQD (reference sequence). Trimming took off 5 bases at V and 7 bases at J, with 21 bases between the two ends. The CDR3 is made up of 16 amino acids.